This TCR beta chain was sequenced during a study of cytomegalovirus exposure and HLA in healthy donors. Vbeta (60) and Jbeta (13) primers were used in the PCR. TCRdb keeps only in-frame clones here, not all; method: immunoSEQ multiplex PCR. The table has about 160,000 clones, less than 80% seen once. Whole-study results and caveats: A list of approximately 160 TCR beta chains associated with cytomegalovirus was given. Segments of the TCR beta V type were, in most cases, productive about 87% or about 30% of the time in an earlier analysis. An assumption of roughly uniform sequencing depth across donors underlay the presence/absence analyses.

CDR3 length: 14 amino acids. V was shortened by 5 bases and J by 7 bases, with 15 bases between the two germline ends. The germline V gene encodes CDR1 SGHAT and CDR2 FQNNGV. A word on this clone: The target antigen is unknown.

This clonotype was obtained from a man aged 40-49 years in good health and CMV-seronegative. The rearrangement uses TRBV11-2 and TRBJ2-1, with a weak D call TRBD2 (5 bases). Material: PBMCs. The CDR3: CASSPPEAPNEQFF. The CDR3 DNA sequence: TGTGCCAGCAGCCCGCCGGAGGCCCCAAATGAGCAGTTCTTC.